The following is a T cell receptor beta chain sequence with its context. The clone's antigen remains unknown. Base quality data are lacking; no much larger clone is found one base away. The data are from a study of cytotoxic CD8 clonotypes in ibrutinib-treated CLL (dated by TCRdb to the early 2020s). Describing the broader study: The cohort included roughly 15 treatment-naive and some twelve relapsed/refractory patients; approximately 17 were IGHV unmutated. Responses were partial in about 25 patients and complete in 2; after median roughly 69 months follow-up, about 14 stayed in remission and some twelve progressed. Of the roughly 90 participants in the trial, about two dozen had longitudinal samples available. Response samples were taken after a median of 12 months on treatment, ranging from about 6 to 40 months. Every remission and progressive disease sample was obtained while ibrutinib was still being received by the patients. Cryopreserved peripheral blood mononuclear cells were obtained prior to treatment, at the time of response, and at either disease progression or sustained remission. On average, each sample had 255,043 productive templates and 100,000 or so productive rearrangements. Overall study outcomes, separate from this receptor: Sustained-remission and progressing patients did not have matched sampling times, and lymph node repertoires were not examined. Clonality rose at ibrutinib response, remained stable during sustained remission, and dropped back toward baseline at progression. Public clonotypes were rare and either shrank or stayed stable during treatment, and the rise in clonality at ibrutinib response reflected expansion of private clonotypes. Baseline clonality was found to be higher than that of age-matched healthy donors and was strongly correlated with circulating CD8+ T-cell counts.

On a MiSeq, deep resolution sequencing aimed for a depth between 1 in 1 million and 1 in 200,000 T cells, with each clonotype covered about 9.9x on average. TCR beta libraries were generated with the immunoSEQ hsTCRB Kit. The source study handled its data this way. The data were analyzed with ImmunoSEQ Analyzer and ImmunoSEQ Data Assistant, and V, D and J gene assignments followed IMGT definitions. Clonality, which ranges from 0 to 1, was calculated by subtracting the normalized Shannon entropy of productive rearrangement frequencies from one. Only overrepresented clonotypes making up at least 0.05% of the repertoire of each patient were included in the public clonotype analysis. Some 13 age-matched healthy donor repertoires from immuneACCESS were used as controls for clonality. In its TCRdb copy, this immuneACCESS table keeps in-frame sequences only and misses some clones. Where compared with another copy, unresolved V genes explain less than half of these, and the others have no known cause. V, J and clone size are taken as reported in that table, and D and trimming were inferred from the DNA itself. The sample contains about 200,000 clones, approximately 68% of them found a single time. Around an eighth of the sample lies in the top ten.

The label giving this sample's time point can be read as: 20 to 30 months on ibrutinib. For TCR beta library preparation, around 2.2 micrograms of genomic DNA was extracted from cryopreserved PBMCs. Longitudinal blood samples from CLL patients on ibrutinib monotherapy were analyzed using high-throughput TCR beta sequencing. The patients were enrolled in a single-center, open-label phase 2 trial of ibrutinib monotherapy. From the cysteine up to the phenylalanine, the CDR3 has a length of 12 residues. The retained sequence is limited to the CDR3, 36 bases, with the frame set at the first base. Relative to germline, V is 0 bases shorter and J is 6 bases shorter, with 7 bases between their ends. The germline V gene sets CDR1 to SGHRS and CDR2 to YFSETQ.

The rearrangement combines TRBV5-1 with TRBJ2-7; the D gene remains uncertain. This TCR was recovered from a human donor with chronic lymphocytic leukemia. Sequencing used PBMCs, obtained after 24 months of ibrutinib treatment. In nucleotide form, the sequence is TGCGCCAGCAGCTTGGAGGGCCTCGAGCAGTACTTC. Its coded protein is CASSLEGLEQYF.